This TCR beta chain emerged from a study of cytotoxic CD8 clonotypes in ibrutinib-treated CLL (dated by TCRdb to the early 2020s). The study in broad terms: The cohort had some eleven relapsed/refractory and some 15 treatment-naive patients; 17 to 18 were IGHV unmutated. Of the 70 to 100 people in the trial, some 28 had longitudinal samples available. Cryopreserved peripheral blood mononuclear cells were obtained before treatment, at response, and at either sustained remission or disease progression. On average, each sample yielded 255,043 productive templates and around 98,000 productive rearrangements. Samples at response were collected after a median of around twelve months of treatment, with a range of 6 to 36 months. Every sample from remission and from progressive disease was obtained while the patients were still on ibrutinib. Partial responses were observed in some 24 patients and complete responses in 2; after a median follow-up of roughly 72 months, remission was maintained in roughly 14 patients and progression was observed in approximately twelve. Study-wide findings and limitations: At baseline, clonality was higher than in age-matched healthy donors and showed a strong correlation with circulating CD8+ T-cell counts. Clonality increased at ibrutinib response, stayed stable in sustained remission, and fell back toward baseline at progression. Public clonotypes were found to be uncommon and were observed to contract or remain stable during treatment; the increase in clonality was shown to reflect expansion of private clonotypes at ibrutinib response. Lymph node repertoires were not examined, and the timing of sampling was not matched between patients in sustained remission and those whose disease progressed.

Trimming at the junction amounts to 7 bases on V and 0 bases on J, and the germline ends lie 17 bases apart. The germline V gene (reference sequence) sets CDR1 to LNHDA and CDR2 to SQIVND. The CDR3 sequence holds 16 residues, the cysteine and phenylalanine included. Just the 48-base CDR3 DNA is kept, in frame starting at base 1. The time point label corresponds to: around 25 months on ibrutinib. For TCR beta library preparation, about 2 micrograms of genomic DNA were isolated from cryopreserved PBMCs. High-throughput TCR beta sequencing was performed on longitudinal blood samples from CLL patients receiving ibrutinib monotherapy. Patients were enrolled in a phase 2 open-label single-center ibrutinib monotherapy trial. Each clonotype received, on average, approximately 9.9x coverage in deep resolution sequencing performed on a MiSeq, where the target depth lay between 1 in 1 million and 1 in 200,000 T cells. The immunoSEQ hsTCRB Kit was used to generate the TCR beta libraries. On the study's bioinformatics: ImmunoSEQ Data Assistant and ImmunoSEQ Analyzer were used for data analysis, and V, D and J genes were assigned according to IMGT definitions. Clonality, with values ranging from 0 to 1, was calculated as one minus the normalized Shannon entropy of productive rearrangement frequencies. Only overrepresented clonotypes making up at least 0.05% of each patient's repertoire were included in the public clonotype analysis. Repertoires from 10 to 15 age-matched healthy donors in immuneACCESS were used as clonality controls. Entries here come from immuneACCESS through TCRdb and include only in-frame sequences with V and J called. Some clones fail to appear in such tables; in the studies checked, an unresolved V gene covers under half of the shortfall, and the cause of the remainder is unknown. The V and J calls and clone size were taken over from that table, and D and trimming were inferred from the DNA. The sample has hundreds of thousands of clones on record, 70% of them singletons. The top ten constitute roughly 15% of the sample.

This clone was picked up a small number of times. Its target antigen remains unknown. Base qualities are not provided; no much larger clone lies one nucleotide away. This sample comprised PBMCs, obtained after 24 months of ibrutinib treatment. The chain couples TRBV19 to TRBJ2-3; too little of a D gene remains to name it. The TCR originated in a human donor with chronic lymphocytic leukemia. The DNA sequence is as follows: TGTGCCAGTACTAGGACGGGCAAACTAAGCACAGATACGCAGTATTTT. It translates to CASTRTGKLSTDTQYF.